Following are 32 T cell receptor beta chains from one sample sequenced in a study of blood T cell repertoires in COVID-19. Generated by immunoSEQ multiplex PCR, the TCRdb table keeps only in-frame clones and is missing some. The sample holds 170,000 or so clones, more than 80% seen once. What was sequenced was PBMCs or T cells enriched from blood (not recorded which). The receptors come from a middle-aged man who had recovered from COVID-19.

The chain uses TRBV7-9 and TRBJ1-2; 9 bases are shared with TRBD1. Germline values: CDR1 SEHNR, CDR2 FQNEAQ (reference sequence). J lost 8 bases, V lost 5 bases, and 6 bases had no gene match. The CDR3 has 13 amino acids. The CDR3 spells CASSGTGSGGYTF. CDR3 nucleotides: TGTGCCAGCAGCGGGACAGGGAGTGGCGGCTACACCTTC.

The chain recombines TRBV5-6 with TRBJ1-2; a possible D gene is TRBD1 (5 bases). The length of the CDR3 is 13 residues. Germline lookup yields CDR1 SGHDT and CDR2 YYEEEE. Trimming removed 2 bases from V and 5 bases from J, with 10 bases in between. The CDR3 coding sequence is TGTGCCAGCAGCTTTCAGGGCTATTATGGCTACACCTTC. It codes for CASSFQGYYGYTF. The whole variable domain, remainder taken from reference TRBV5-6 and TRBJ1-2, is DAGVTQSPTHLIKTRGQQVTLRCSPKSGHDTVSWYQQALGQGPQFIFQYYEEEERQRGNFPDRFSGHQFPNYSSELNVNALLLGDSALYLCASSFQGYYGYTFGSGTRLTVV.

The gene calls are TRBV5-6 and TRBJ1-4; maybe TRBD1 (5 bases). The CDR3 runs to 15 residues. Between the trimmed V and J ends, which lost 1 base and 8 bases, there was a span of 15 bases. The germline CDR1 and CDR2 sequences are SGHDT and YYEEEE. CDR3 amino acids: CASSLSGQGYEKLFF. The CDR3 nucleotides are TGTGCCAGCAGCTTGTCGGGCCAGGGCTACGAAAAACTGTTTTTT.

The rearrangement joins TRBV9 to TRBJ2-1; TRBD2 matches 9 bases. Germline values: CDR1 SGDLS, CDR2 YYNGEE. The CDR3 consists of 15 residues. J lost 7 bases, V lost 7 bases, and 12 bases had no gene match. Here the CDR3 reads CASATLAGVGNEQFF. The DNA for the CDR3 is TGTGCCAGCGCAACTTTAGCGGGAGTGGGGAATGAGCAGTTCTTC.

This clone came up a few times. This chain connects TRBV21-1 to TRBJ1-3. TRBV21-1 is marked as a pseudogene. The CDR3 runs 16 residues. The CDR3 loop is CASSKVFASSGNTIYF. CDR3 in DNA: TGTGCCAGCAGCAAAGTTTTCGCTAGCTCTGGAAACACCATATATTTT.

V gene TRBV9 combines with J gene TRBJ1-2, with 9 bases that match TRBD1. This CDR3 region has 14 residues. J gave up 8 bases and V 4 bases, and 9 bases lay outside the gene matches. The germline V gene encodes CDR1 SGDLS and CDR2 YYNGEE. DNA of the CDR3: TGTGCCAGCAGCTCCGCCGGGACAGGGAACGGCTACACCTTC. Translation: CASSSAGTGNGYTF.

The genes are TRBV5-1 and TRBJ1-4; possible D gene TRBD1, 5 bases. The CDR3 spans 14 residues. CDR1 and CDR2 (germline): SGHRS, YFSETQ. V lost 4 bases and J 5 bases, leaving 12 bases between the germline ends. CDR3 sequence reads: CASSPDRPNEKLFF. In nucleotides, the CDR3 is TGCGCCAGCAGCCCCGACAGACCCAATGAAAAACTGTTTTTT.

The chain couples TRBV18 to TRBJ2-3, with 11 bases lining up with TRBD1. The CDR3 covers 16 residues. Germline assignment: CDR1 KGHSH and CDR2 LQKENI. V lost 5 bases and J lost 6; bases outside the gene matches: 10. DNA of the CDR3: TGTGCCAGCTCATCGAGGACAGGGGGCGCAATCGATACGCAGTATTTT. It is translated as CASSSRTGGAIDTQYF.

The V gene is TRBV18, the J gene TRBJ2-5, with a possible D match to TRBD2 (5 bases). The CDR3 is made up of 14 amino acids. CDR1 and CDR2 from the germline V gene are KGHSH and LQKENI. V was cut by 3 bases and J by 2 bases, with 10 bases left in between. The CDR3 bases are TGTGCCAGCTCACCGATGACGGGACAAGAGACCCAGTACTTC. Amino acid sequence: CASSPMTGQETQYF.

The chain links TRBV9 to TRBJ2-1, with TRBD2 matching 8 bases. With V trimmed by 2 bases and J by 8 bases, 15 bases remained unmatched. The CDR3 consists of 17 residues. The germline V gene encodes CDR1 SGDLS and CDR2 YYNGEE. CDR3 amino acids: CASSVSHGAGAIDEQFF. The CDR3 bases are TGTGCCAGCAGCGTTTCCCATGGAGCGGGGGCCATCGATGAGCAGTTCTTC.

In its sample, this clone was seen once. This CDR3 is CASSESGGINQPQHF. The CDR3 nucleotides are TGTGCCAGCAGTGAAAGTGGGGGGATAAATCAGCCCCAGCATTTT. The chain is built from TRBV6-1 and TRBJ1-5; D is possibly TRBD1 (5 bases). The CDR3 runs to 15 residues. CDR1 MNHNS and CDR2 SASEGT come from the germline V gene. The V and J ends lost 2 bases and 4 bases respectively, with 12 bases between them.

This chain uses TRBV7-9 with TRBJ1-1; possible D gene TRBD1, 5 bases. Germline CDR1 SEHNR, CDR2 FQNEAQ (reference sequence). This CDR3 has 14 residues. Trimming stripped 1 base from V and 2 bases from J, with 8 bases between. CDR3 DNA: TGTGCCAGCAGCTTAGTGACAGACAACACTGAAGCTTTCTTT. It yields the protein CASSLVTDNTEAFF.

V usage is TRBV19 and J usage is TRBJ2-7; TRBD1 matches at 8 bases. This CDR3 is 14 amino acids long. V shed 7 bases, J shed 6 bases, and the junction held 11 bases outside the gene matches. Germline V gene sequence: CDR1 LNHDA, CDR2 SQIVND (reference sequence). CDR3 protein: CASTPGQGPSEQYF. The CDR3 bases are TGTGCCAGTACCCCCGGACAGGGACCAAGCGAGCAGTACTTC. Together with reference TRBV19 and TRBJ2-7, the CDR3 gives the full variable domain: DGGITQSPKYLFRKEGQNVTLSCEQNLNHDAMYWYRQDPGQGLRLIYYSQIVNDFQKGDIAEGYSVSREKKESFPLTVTSAQKNPTAFYLCASTPGQGPSEQYFGPGTRLTVT.

The sample holds a few counts of this clone. CDR3 region: CASREDRGRRAFF. DNA for the CDR3: TGTGCCAGCAGAGAGGACAGGGGGCGACGAGCTTTCTTT. The rearrangement uses TRBV2 and TRBJ1-1; 11 bases are a match to TRBD1. This CDR3 contains 13 residues. Germline V gene lookup returns CDR1 SNHLY and CDR2 FYNNEI. Trimming at V came to 6 bases and at J to 10 bases, leaving 7 bases not matched to a gene.

This chain connects TRBV19 to TRBJ1-2, with 9 bases identical to TRBD1. With V trimmed by 4 bases and J by 0 bases, 6 bases remained unmatched. There are 16 residues in the CDR3. Germline values: CDR1 LNHDA, CDR2 SQIVND (reference sequence). Here the CDR3 DNA reads TGTGCCAGTAGTAGGGGACAGGGTCCTACTAACTATGGCTACACCTTC. This translates into CASSRGQGPTNYGYTF. Full variable domain (outside the CDR3, taken from reference TRBV19 and TRBJ1-2): DGGITQSPKYLFRKEGQNVTLSCEQNLNHDAMYWYRQDPGQGLRLIYYSQIVNDFQKGDIAEGYSVSREKKESFPLTVTSAQKNPTAFYLCASSRGQGPTNYGYTFGSGTRLTVV.

The chain recombines TRBV13 with TRBJ1-2; D is uncertain. CDR3 length equals 15 residues. V lost 3 bases to trimming and J lost 4 bases, with 15 bases between them. CDR1 and CDR2 (germline): PRHDT, FYEKMQ (reference sequence). As DNA, the CDR3 is TGTGCCAGCAGCTTGAGTGGCCCGGGAACCTATGGCTACACCTTC. The encoded protein is CASSLSGPGTYGYTF.

V and J are TRBV5-8 and TRBJ2-1; D is unresolved. V dropped 5 bases and J dropped 0 bases, with 12 bases sitting between them. Germline CDR1 reads SGHTS; CDR2 reads YDEGEE. The CDR3 totals 15 residues. The DNA for the CDR3 is TGTGCCAGCAGTTATTGGTTCAGCTCCTACAATGAGCAGTTCTTC. Protein sequence: CASSYWFSSYNEQFF.

The chain is built from TRBV10-1 and TRBJ1-4, with D hard to call. The CDR3 runs 13 residues. Germline V gene sequence: CDR1 WNHNN, CDR2 SYGVQD (reference sequence). V was trimmed by 3 bases and J by 8 bases, leaving 10 bases between them. Here the CDR3 DNA reads TGCGCCAGCAGTGATTCATCCCAGGAAAAACTGTTTTTT. This translates into CASSDSSQEKLFF.

The CDR3 loop is CASSRQGAYQPQHF. DNA for the CDR3: TGTGCCAGCAGTCGACAGGGGGCGTATCAGCCCCAGCATTTT. This chain joins TRBV28 and TRBJ1-5, with 10 bases aligning to TRBD1. Germline V gene lookup returns CDR1 MDHEN and CDR2 SYDVKM. The CDR3 is made up of 14 amino acids. With 5 bases clipped from V and 5 bases from J, the junction kept 3 bases outside the gene matches. The whole variable domain, filled in from reference TRBV28 and TRBJ1-5, reads DVKVTQSSRYLVKRTGEKVFLECVQDMDHENMFWYRQDPGLGLRLIYFSYDVKMKEKGDIPEGYSVSREKKERFSLILESASTNQTSMYLCASSRQGAYQPQHFGDGTRLSIL.

This chain links TRBV3-1 (or the pseudogene TRBV3-2) with TRBJ2-3; D remains ambiguous. V was cut by 0 bases and J by 4 bases, with 8 bases left in between. Germline-derived CDR1 and CDR2 are LGHDT and YNNKEL (reference sequence). The CDR3 spans 14 residues. CDR3 sequence reads: CASSQEPVSDTQYF. The CDR3 bases are TGTGCCAGCAGCCAAGAACCGGTGTCAGATACGCAGTATTTT.

V usage is TRBV11-3 and J usage is TRBJ1-2; no reliable D call. The CDR3 contains 13 residues. Deletions cut 4 bases from V and 13 bases from J, with 19 bases between. Looked up from germline, CDR1 is SGHNT and CDR2 is YENEEA. The CDR3 DNA sequence: TGTGCCAGCAGCTCAGCCCCCCAGGCCACCCCCACCTTC. Protein sequence: CASSSAPQATPTF.

The chain has TRBV5-6 and TRBJ2-1; weak D call: TRBD1 (5 bases). The V end was cut by 1 base, the J end by 12 bases, with 14 bases between. The length of the CDR3 is 13 residues. Germline CDR1 and CDR2: SGHDT and YYEEEE. CDR3: CASSLSRGQGQFF. CDR3 bases: TGTGCCAGCAGCTTGAGTCGTGGGCAGGGGCAGTTCTTC.

V usage is TRBV11-2 and J usage is TRBJ2-1; 16 positions match TRBD2. Germline CDR1 reads SGHAT; CDR2 reads FQNNGV. The CDR3 consists of 19 residues. J gave up 8 bases and V 4 bases, and 14 bases lay outside the gene matches. The CDR3 here is CASSSSSPGLAGGRDEQFF. In nucleotides, the CDR3 is TGTGCCAGCAGCTCCTCCTCGCCGGGACTAGCGGGAGGGCGGGATGAGCAGTTCTTC.

This clone was seen more than once but under ten times. The J gene is TRBJ2-2, the V gene TRBV5-1; D remains ambiguous. This CDR3 has 15 amino acids. CDR1 and CDR2 from the germline V gene are SGHRS and YFSETQ. V shed 0 bases and J shed 5 bases, with 11 bases lying between them. The CDR3 is CASSLDTVGTGELFF. DNA for the CDR3: TGCGCCAGCAGCTTGGACACAGTTGGGACCGGGGAGCTGTTTTTT.

The chain combines TRBV6-1 with TRBJ1-2, with unresolved D. CDR1 and CDR2 from the germline V gene are MNHNS and SASEGT. The CDR3 is 14 amino acids. Trimming left V 2 bases short and J 8 bases short, with 15 bases between. The CDR3 here is CASSESPHAGGYTF. The CDR3 bases are TGTGCCAGCAGTGAATCGCCCCATGCAGGAGGCTACACCTTC.

This chain uses TRBV27 with TRBJ1-2; 11 bases are shared with TRBD1. The CDR3 runs 16 residues. Germline loops: CDR1 MNHEY, CDR2 SMNVEV (reference sequence). The V segment lost 5 bases and the J segment 8 bases; nucleotides outside the gene matches: 13. In DNA form, the CDR3 reads TGTGCCAGCAGTCCGTGGGGCTGGGACAGGGGGGACGGCTACACCTTC. It codes for CASSPWGWDRGDGYTF.

The rearrangement links TRBV11-2 to TRBJ2-4, with TRBD1 matching over 8 bases. CDR3 length: 13 residues. Germline trimming cut 5 bases from V and 8 bases from J; bases unmatched to any gene: 5. Germline CDR1 reads SGHAT; CDR2 reads FQNNGV. The CDR3 loop is CASSTGQADIQYF. CDR3 sequence (DNA): TGTGCCAGCAGCACGGGACAGGCGGACATTCAGTACTTC.

The chain couples TRBV21-1 to TRBJ2-7; no DNA check was done on the table's D call, TRBD2. TRBV21-1 constitutes a pseudogene. The CDR3 covers 16 residues. CDR3 sequence reads: CATPTPGSLGELEQYF. The DNA for the CDR3 is TGTGCCACCCCCACCCCCGGCAGTTTGGGAGAATTAGAGCAGTACTTC.

The chain joins TRBV5-6 to TRBJ2-7; D gene uncertain. Between the trimmed V and J ends, which lost 4 bases and 0 bases, there was a span of 11 bases. The CDR3 contains 14 residues. The V gene's germline CDR1 is SGHDT and CDR2 YYEEEE. The DNA for the CDR3 is TGTGCCAGCAGCCTAGACCCCAGCTCCTACGAGCAGTACTTC. The encoded protein is CASSLDPSSYEQYF.

There are many counts of this clone. The V call is TRBV5-5, the J call TRBJ1-1; no clear D. CDR1 and CDR2 (germline): SGHKS, YYEKEE (reference sequence). V lost 0 bases and J lost 2, with 8 bases in between. This CDR3 contains 14 residues. CDR3 nucleotide sequence: TGTGCCAGCAGCTTGGACATCCATAACACTGAAGCTTTCTTT. Translation: CASSLDIHNTEAFF. The whole variable domain, filled in from reference TRBV5-5 and TRBJ1-1, reads DAGVTQSPTHLIKTRGQQVTLRCSPISGHKSVSWYQQVLGQGPQFIFQYYEKEERGRGNFPDRFSARQFPNYSSELNVNALLLGDSALYLCASSLDIHNTEAFFGQGTRLTVV.

A single count supports this clone. A read error may account for a junction end that differs from germline. This sequence joins TRBV27 and TRBJ2-2, with 10 positions matching TRBD2. The CDR3 runs 15 residues. Per the germline V gene, CDR1 is MNHEY and CDR2 is SMNVEV (reference sequence). CDR3 nucleotides: TGTGCCAGCCGTTTGGGACTAGCGTCTACCGGGGAGCTGTTTTTT. Protein product: CASRLGLASTGELFF.

This clone was counted a few times. V usage is TRBV10-3 and J usage is TRBJ2-7, with 10 nucleotides matching TRBD1. Germline lookup yields CDR1 ENHRY and CDR2 SYGVKD. The CDR3 runs 15 residues. The ends lost 6 bases at V and 2 bases at J; junction bases unmatched: 7. The CDR3 reads CAISPGTGVPYEQYF. The CDR3 DNA is TGTGCCATCAGCCCCGGGACAGGGGTTCCCTACGAGCAGTACTTC.